This note documents a single T cell receptor beta chain sequence. Its antigen is still unknown. Uncontrolled infections, other autoimmune diseases, pregnancy or lactation led to exclusion of patients. Diagnoses rested on clinical symptoms, serum thyroxine and TRAb, thyroid ultrasound and orbital computed tomography. These data come from a study of T cells in Graves' hyperthyroidism and ophthalmopathy. Study-wide results and caveats: Also found in blood were most expanded thyroid clonotypes above 0.001.

What was amplified from RNA transcripts were TCR beta CDR3 regions. A first-round RT-PCR of the TCR CDR3 used the HTBI primer set. Each CDR3 protein is one row after TCRdb ran MiXCR on the multiplex PCR reads. The data hold under 650,000 distinct CDR3 sequences, with 16% observed a single time. After removal of 0 bases from V and 4 bases from J, the junction contained 8 bases not matched to a gene. CDR3 length equals 16 residues. The germline V gene has CDR1 LGHNA and CDR2 YSLEER. The V and J genes are TRBV4-3 and TRBJ2-5, with 7 bases identical to TRBD2. The TCR sequence derives from a woman younger than 45 with Graves' hyperthyroidism. Sequencing was carried out using blood. CDR3 sequence reads: CASSQDRWEGGETQYF. The DNA for the CDR3 is TGCGCCAGCAGCCAAGATAGGTGGGAGGGCGGAGAGACCCAGTACTTC.